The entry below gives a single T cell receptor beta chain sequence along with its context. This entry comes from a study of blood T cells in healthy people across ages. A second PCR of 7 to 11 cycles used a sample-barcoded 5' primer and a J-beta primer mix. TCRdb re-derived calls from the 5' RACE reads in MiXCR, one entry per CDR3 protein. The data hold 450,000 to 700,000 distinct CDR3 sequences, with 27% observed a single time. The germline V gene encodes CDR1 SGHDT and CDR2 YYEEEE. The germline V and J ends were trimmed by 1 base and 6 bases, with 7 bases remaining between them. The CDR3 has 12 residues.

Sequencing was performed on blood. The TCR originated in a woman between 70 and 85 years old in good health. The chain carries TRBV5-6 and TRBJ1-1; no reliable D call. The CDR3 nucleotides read TGTGCCAGCAGCTTGAAACTTTCTGAAGCTTTCTTT. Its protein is CASSLKLSEAFF.